The T cell receptor (beta chain) under discussion was sequenced for a study of cytomegalovirus exposure and HLA in healthy donors. The study's findings and limits: Within an earlier analysis, most TCR beta V segments proved productive either about 87% or about 30% of the time.

On this clone: Its antigen is unidentified.

The CDR3 totals 12 residues. The germline V gene encodes CDR1 MGHRA and CDR2 YSYEKL. Trimming shortened V by 2 bases and J by 4 bases, and 5 bases separated the two germline ends. PCR was performed using 60 Vbeta and 13 Jbeta primers. Produced via immunoSEQ multiplex PCR; TCRdb's table is partial and in-frame only. The sample has some 150,000 clones, roughly four fifths seen once. This receptor was obtained from a man aged 50 to 60 in good health and CMV-seropositive. The rearrangement joins TRBV4-1 to TRBJ1-1; D uncertain. The sample was PBMCs. The CDR3 is CASSQRGTEAFF. The CDR3 DNA sequence: TGCGCCAGCAGCCAACGGGGCACTGAAGCTTTCTTT.